This is a list of T cell receptor beta chains from one sample in a study of blood T cells in healthy people across ages. TCRdb itself ran the 5' RACE reads through MiXCR, one entry per CDR3 protein. This sample has 1 million or so distinct CDR3 sequences, with about 25% found just once. A further study also used this sample, focusing on T cells of mothers and their children.

Specimen: blood. The origin of the receptors is a girl aged 2-15 years in good health. Both conserved end residues are part of each CDR3. The D gene is left open where the match is weak. Part of the rows lack a size; the others show once, few, many or a class for expanded clones.

12,TRBJ1-2,many,-,TRBV7-6,TGTGCCAGCAGCTTAGACGGGGCTGGCTACACCTTC,CASSLDGAGYTF
16,TRBJ2-5,many,TRBD2,TRBV7-6,TGTGCCAGCAGCTTAGGCCGCCTAGCGGGAGAGGAGACCCAGTACTTC,CASSLGRLAGEETQYF
15,TRBJ2-5,-,-,TRBV7-9,TGTGCCAGCAGCTTGAGCAGGGAGGTCCGAGAGACCCAGTACTTC,CASSLSREVRETQYF
14,TRBJ2-1,few,-,TRBV4-3,TGCGCCAGCAGCCAAGAGCTGGGCATGGACGGTGGAGTCTTC,CASSQELGMDGGVF
15,TRBJ2-1,few,TRBD1,TRBV4-1,TGCGCCAGCAGCCAAGGGGCGGACAGGTTCAATGAGCAGTTCTTC,CASSQGADRFNEQFF
11,TRBJ1-2,-,-,TRBV15,TGTGCCACCAGCGGGACCTATGGCTACACCTTC,CATSGTYGYTF
14,TRBJ1-4,few,-,TRBV29-1,TGCAGCGTCGAACCCTGGGGGGGCGATGAAAAACTGTTTTTT,CSVEPWGGDEKLFF
14,TRBJ2-7,few,TRBD2,TRBV18,TGTGCCAGCTCACCGGAGAGCGGGGCCTACGAGCAGTACTTC,CASSPESGAYEQYF
16,TRBJ2-3,few,-,TRBV5-1,TGCGCCAGCAGCTTGGCTCTAGGGGGAATCACAGATACGCAGTATTTT,CASSLALGGITDTQYF
14,TRBJ2-2,few,-,TRBV10-3,TGTGCCACTGAACGAACCATTAACACCGGGGAGCTGTTTTTT,CATERTINTGELFF